This T cell receptor (beta chain) stems from a study of blood T cell repertoires in COVID-19. Method: immunoSEQ multiplex PCR; TCRdb's copy keeps in-frame clones and lacks some. The sample has 35,000 to 50,000 clones, 88% seen once. Trimming shortened V by 2 bases and J by 3 bases, and 5 bases separated the two germline ends. CDR3 size: 13 residues. In germline, CDR1 is LNHDA, CDR2 SQIVND (reference sequence). This TCR came from a human donor in a cohort sampled during active COVID-19. Sample: peripheral blood. This rearrangement joins TRBV19 to TRBJ1-3, with D unclear. The CDR3 region has the DNA TGTGCCAGTAGTATAAGCGGTGGAAACACCATATATTTT. It is translated as CASSISGGNTIYF.